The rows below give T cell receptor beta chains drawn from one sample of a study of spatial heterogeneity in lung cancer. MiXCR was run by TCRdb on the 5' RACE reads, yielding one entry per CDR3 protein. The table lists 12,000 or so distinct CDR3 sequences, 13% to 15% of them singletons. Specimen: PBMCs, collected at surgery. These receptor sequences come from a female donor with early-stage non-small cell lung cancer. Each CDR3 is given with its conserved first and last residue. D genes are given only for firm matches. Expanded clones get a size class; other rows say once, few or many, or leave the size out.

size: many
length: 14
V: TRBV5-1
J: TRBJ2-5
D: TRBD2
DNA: TGCGCCAGCAGCTCCGGGACTAGCGGGATGACCCAGTACTTC
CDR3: CASSSGTSGMTQYF

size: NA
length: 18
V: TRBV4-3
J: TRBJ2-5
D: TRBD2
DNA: TGCGCCAGCAGCCAAGAAGCACGGGGTAGCGGGAGGGCCGGGACCCAGTACTTC
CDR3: CASSQEARGSGRAGTQYF

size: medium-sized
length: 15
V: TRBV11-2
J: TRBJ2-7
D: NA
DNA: TGTGCCAGCAGCTCCCAGGGGTTCGGTTTGAAAGAGCAGTACTTC
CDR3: CASSSQGFGLKEQYF

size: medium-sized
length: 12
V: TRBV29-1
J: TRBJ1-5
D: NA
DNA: TGCAGCGTAAGTGAAGTTGATCAGCCCCAGCATTTT
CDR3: CSVSEVDQPQHF

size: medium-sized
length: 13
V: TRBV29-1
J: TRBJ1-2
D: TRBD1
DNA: TGCAGCGTGGTCCGGGACAGGGTGACTGGCTACACCTTC
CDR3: CSVVRDRVTGYTF

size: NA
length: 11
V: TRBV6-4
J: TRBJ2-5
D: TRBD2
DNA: TGTGCCGGACTGGGGGGGGAGACCCAGTACTTC
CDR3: CAGLGGETQYF

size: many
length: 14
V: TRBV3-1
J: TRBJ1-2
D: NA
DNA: TGTGCCAGCAGCTATACAGGGCTGAACTATGGCTACACCTTC
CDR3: CASSYTGLNYGYTF

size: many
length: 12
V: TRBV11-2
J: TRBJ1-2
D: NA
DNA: TGTGCCAGCAGCGGTGGGGCTTATGGCTACACCTTC
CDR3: CASSGGAYGYTF

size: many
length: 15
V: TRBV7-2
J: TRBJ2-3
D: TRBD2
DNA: TGTGCCAGCAGCTTGGGGACTAGCAGGGCAGATACGCAGTATTTT
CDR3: CASSLGTSRADTQYF

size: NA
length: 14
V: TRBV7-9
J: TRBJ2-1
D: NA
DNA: TGTGCCAGCAGCTTAACCGGGGTTAACAATGAGCAGTTCTTC
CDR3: CASSLTGVNNEQFF

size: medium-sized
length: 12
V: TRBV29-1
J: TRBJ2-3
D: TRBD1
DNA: TGCAGCGTCGGACAGGACACAGATACGCAGTATTTT
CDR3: CSVGQDTDTQYF

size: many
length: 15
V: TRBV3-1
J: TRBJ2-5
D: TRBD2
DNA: TGTGCCAGCAGCCCCTGGACTAGCGGGAGACAGACCCAGTACTTC
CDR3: CASSPWTSGRQTQYF